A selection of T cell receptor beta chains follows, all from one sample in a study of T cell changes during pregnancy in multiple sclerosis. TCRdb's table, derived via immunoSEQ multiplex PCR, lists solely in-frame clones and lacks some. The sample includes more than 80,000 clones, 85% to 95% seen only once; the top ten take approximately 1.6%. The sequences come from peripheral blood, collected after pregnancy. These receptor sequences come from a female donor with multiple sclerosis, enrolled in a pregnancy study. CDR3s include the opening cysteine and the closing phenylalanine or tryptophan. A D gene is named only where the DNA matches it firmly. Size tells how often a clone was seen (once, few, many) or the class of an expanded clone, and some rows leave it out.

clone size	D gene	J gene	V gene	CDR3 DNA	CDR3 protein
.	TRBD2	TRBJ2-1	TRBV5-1	TGCGCCAGCAGCCCGCTGGCGGGAGCGTACAATGAGCAGTTCTTC	CASSPLAGAYNEQFF
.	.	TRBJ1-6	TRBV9	TGTGCCAGCAGCGCCCTACAGGATCTTAATTCACCCCTCCACTTT	CASSALQDLNSPLHF
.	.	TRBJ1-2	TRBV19	TGTGCCAGTAGTATATCGCGTGGAGGGCACTATGGCTACACCTTC	CASSISRGGHYGYTF
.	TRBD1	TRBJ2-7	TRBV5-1	TGCGCCAGCAGGGGCGGGACAGGGGGTTCCTACGAGCAGTACTTC	CASRGGTGGSYEQYF
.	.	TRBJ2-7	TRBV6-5	TGTGCCAGCAGTTACTCGAGGGACACGAGCTCCTACGAGCAGTACTTC	CASSYSRDTSSYEQYF
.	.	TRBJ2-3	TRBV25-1	TGTGCCAGCAGTGAATTAGGGACTGCCACAGATACGCAGTATTTT	CASSELGTATDTQYF
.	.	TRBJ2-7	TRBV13	TGTGCCAGCAGCCCTGGGACTTCCTACGAGCAGTACTTC	CASSPGTSYEQYF
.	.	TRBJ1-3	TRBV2	TGTGCCAGCAGTGAAAGTCAGGCTGGAAACACCATATATTTT	CASSESQAGNTIYF
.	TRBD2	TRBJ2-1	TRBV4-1	TGCGCCAGCAGCCAAGTTGGTGGGAGCGGGAGTGGAAATGAGCAGTTCTTC	CASSQVGGSGSGNEQFF
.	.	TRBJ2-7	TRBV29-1	TGCAGCGTGAGACAGATCCACTCCTACGAGCAGTACTTC	CSVRQIHSYEQYF
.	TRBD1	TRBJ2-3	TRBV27	TGTGCCAGCAGTTTCGGACAGGGATTGATGGATACGCAGTATTTT	CASSFGQGLMDTQYF
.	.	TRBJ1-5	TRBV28	TGTGCCAGCAGTGGGGGGGGGAGCAATCAGCCCCAGCATTTT	CASSGGGSNQPQHF
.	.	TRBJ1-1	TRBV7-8	TGTGCCAGCAGCCGCTCCGCGGGTGGTACTGAAGCTTTCTTT	CASSRSAGGTEAFF
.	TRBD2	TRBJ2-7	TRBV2	TGTGCCAGCAGTGAATCCACTAGCGCCGGTTACGAGCAGTACTTC	CASSESTSAGYEQYF
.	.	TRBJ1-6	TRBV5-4	TGTGCCAGCAGCTCCCTAATGAGCTCCTATAATTCACCCCTCCACTTT	CASSSLMSSYNSPLHF
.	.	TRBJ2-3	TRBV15	TGTGCCACCAGCAGAGATCGGGTAGATTTCAGAGATACGCAGTATTTT	CATSRDRVDFRDTQYF
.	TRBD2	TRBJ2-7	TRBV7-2	TGTGCCAGCAGCTTAGTGGGAGGGGCCGATTACGAGCAGTACTTC	CASSLVGGADYEQYF
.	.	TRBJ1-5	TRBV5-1	TGCGCCAGCAGCTTAGGTCCCCCAGGCCGCAATCAGCCCCAGCATTTT	CASSLGPPGRNQPQHF
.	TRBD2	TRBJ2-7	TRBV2	TGTGCCAGCACTAGCGGGAGATACGAGCAGTACTTC	CASTSGRYEQYF
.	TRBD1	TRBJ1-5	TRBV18	TGTGCCAGCTCAACAGAGCAGGGGGGACAGCCCCAGCATTTT	CASSTEQGGQPQHF
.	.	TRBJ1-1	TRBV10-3	TGTGCCATCAGTGAGGGACAGATGAACACTGAAGCTTTCTTT	CAISEGQMNTEAFF
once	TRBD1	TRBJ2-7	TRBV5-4	TGTGCCAGCAGCTTAGTCTTGGGACAGGGAAGAGAGCAGTACTTC	CASSLVLGQGREQYF
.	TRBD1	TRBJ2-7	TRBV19	TGTGCCAGTAGTCCTGGACAGGGAGGTCGCGGCGAGCAGTACTTC	CASSPGQGGRGEQYF
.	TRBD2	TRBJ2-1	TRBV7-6	TGTGCCAGCAGCCCCGGGGCGGGAGGGCCCTTAATCTTC	CASSPGAGGPLIF
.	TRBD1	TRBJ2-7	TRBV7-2	TGTGCCAGCAGCTTCGGACAGGGCATATTGGGCGAGCAGTACTTC	CASSFGQGILGEQYF
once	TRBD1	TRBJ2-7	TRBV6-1	TGTGCCAGCAGTGTCCGGGACAGGGGACCCTACGAGCAGTACTTC	CASSVRDRGPYEQYF
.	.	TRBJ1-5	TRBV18	TGTGCCAGCTCAACGGGAGGGCAGCCCCAGCATTTT	CASSTGGQPQHF
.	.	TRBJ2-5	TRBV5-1	TGCGCCAGCAGCTTCGGGGATCAAGAGACCCAGTACTTC	CASSFGDQETQYF
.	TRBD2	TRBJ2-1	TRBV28	TGTGCCAGCAGCCCCGTCTATAGCGGGAGGGGCTTTAGGAATGAGCAGTTCTTC	CASSPVYSGRGFRNEQFF